The clone carrying this T cell receptor (beta chain) was counted only a few times. The sample comes from a study of T-cell memory formation after mild COVID-19. Germline V CDR1 and CDR2: SGDLS, YYNGEE. CDR3 length: 16 residues. Deletions cut 2 bases from V and 2 bases from J, with 11 bases between. TCRdb fed the 5' RACE reads into MiXCR, producing one record per CDR3 protein. Among 310,000 or so distinct CDR3 sequences, 15% were seen once, and the ten largest hold roughly 20%. The sequence came from a man between 18 and 29 years old who had mild COVID-19 (a few samples of this study predate the infection). Cell type and time point are not known. V gene TRBV9 combines with J gene TRBJ2-6; possibly TRBD1 for D (5 bases). The specimen was PBMCs or a T cell subset sorted from them (not recorded which). CDR3 loop: CASSVAGNTGANVLTF. The CDR3 DNA sequence: TGTGCCAGCAGCGTGGCAGGGAATACTGGGGCCAACGTCCTGACTTTC. Looking up the rest from reference TRBV9 and TRBJ2-6 gives the full variable domain: DSGVTQTPKHLITATGQRVTLRCSPRSGDLSVYWYQQSLDQGLQFLIQYYNGEERAKGNILERFSAQQFPDLHSELNLSSLELGDSALYFCASSVAGNTGANVLTFGAGSRLTVL.